This entry lists 29 T cell receptor beta chains sequenced from one sample in a study of control samples from healthy donors and cancer patients. Libraries were prepared by immunoSEQ multiplex PCR; TCRdb keeps only in-frame clonotypes and omits some of them. The sample yields about 92,000 clones, around 80% seen once. What was sequenced was blood. All receptors come from an older woman in good health.

This chain connects TRBV18 to TRBJ2-5; 7 bases line up with TRBD1. The CDR3 totals 15 residues. V trimming: 3 bases; J trimming: 4 bases; junction bases outside the gene matches: 8. CDR1 KGHSH and CDR2 LQKENI come from the germline V gene. The CDR3 here is CASSPLDRERETQYF. In DNA, the CDR3 is TGTGCCAGCTCACCCCTCGACAGGGAAAGAGAGACCCAGTACTTC.

With regard to this clone: Within the sample, other DNA sequences also encode this same CDR3. The genes are TRBV5-1 and TRBJ2-3; tentatively, D is TRBD2 (6 bases). The CDR3 is made up of 14 amino acids. Germline CDR1 is SGHRS and CDR2 is YFSETQ. The V and J ends lost 0 bases and 1 base respectively, with 6 bases between them. The CDR3 DNA reads as TGCGCCAGCAGCTTGGCGGGAGGCACAGATACGCAGTATTTT. Translation: CASSLAGGTDTQYF.

This rearrangement joins TRBV10-3 to TRBJ2-5; TRBD1 agrees at 9 bases. The CDR3 is 17 amino acids. Trimming cost V 6 bases and J 4 bases; bases outside gene matches: 15. CDR1 ENHRY and CDR2 SYGVKD come from the germline V gene. The CDR3 sequence: CAIRAGTGTTRGETQYF. The CDR3 region has the DNA TGTGCCATCAGAGCCGGGACAGGGACAACACGGGGAGAGACCCAGTACTTC.

The V gene is TRBV19, the J gene TRBJ1-4, with D uncertain. CDR1 and CDR2 (germline): LNHDA, SQIVND (reference sequence). CDR3 size: 13 residues. The V end was cut by 1 base, the J end by 1 base, with 1 base between. The CDR3 protein is CASSIVTNEKLFF. CDR3 sequence (DNA): TGTGCCAGTAGTATAGTAACTAATGAAAAACTGTTTTTT.

The chain uses TRBV14 and TRBJ1-1; weak D call: TRBD1 (6 bases). V shed 4 bases and J shed 4 bases, with 13 bases lying between them. This CDR3 is built from 14 residues. The germline V gene encodes CDR1 SGHDN and CDR2 FVKESK. CDR3 nucleotide sequence: TGTGCCAGCAGCCGCACCAGGGGTGCCACTGAAGCTTTCTTT. Its protein is CASSRTRGATEAFF.

J is TRBJ1-1 and V is TRBV15; D call uncertain. Germline assignment: CDR1 LNHNV and CDR2 YYDKDF (reference sequence). The CDR3 consists of 13 residues. The V gene lost 4 bases and the J gene lost 1 base, with 7 bases spanning the gap. This CDR3 is CATSKYANTEAFF. In DNA form, the CDR3 reads TGTGCCACCAGCAAATACGCGAACACTGAAGCTTTCTTT.

This chain joins TRBV3-1 (or the pseudogene TRBV3-2) and TRBJ2-7; D is undetermined. The CDR3 has 12 amino acids. Germline CDR1 reads LGHDT; CDR2 reads YNNKEL (reference sequence). V was cut by 0 bases and J by 6 bases, with 6 bases left in between. CDR3: CASSQDDGEQYF. CDR3 nucleotide sequence: TGTGCCAGCAGCCAAGATGACGGCGAGCAGTACTTC.

The V and J genes are TRBV10-1 and TRBJ1-6, with no clear D. V lost 8 bases to trimming and J lost 7 bases, with 15 bases between them. This CDR3 is 14 amino acids long. Germline-derived CDR1 and CDR2 are WNHNN and SYGVQD (reference sequence). This CDR3 is CASGSGPRNSPLHF. The CDR3 nucleotides read TGCGCCAGCGGGTCTGGACCGAGAAATTCACCCCTCCACTTT.

There are a few counts of this clone. The DNA for the CDR3 is TGTGCCAGCAGTACAACAGGGAGGGACACTGAAGCTTTCTTT. This gives the protein CASSTTGRDTEAFF. The chain links TRBV2 to TRBJ1-1, with a possible D match to TRBD1 (6 bases). Between the trimmed V and J ends, which lost 5 bases and 3 bases, there was a span of 13 bases. Per the germline V gene, CDR1 is SNHLY and CDR2 is FYNNEI. This CDR3 has 14 amino acids.

J is TRBJ1-2 and V is TRBV2, with D perhaps TRBD1 (6 bases). Germline values: CDR1 SNHLY, CDR2 FYNNEI. V lost 7 bases to trimming and J lost 6 bases, with 18 bases between them. The CDR3 consists of 14 residues. CDR3 in DNA: TGTGCCAGCAACCCTCAGGGGCTGGGGCATGGCTACACCTTC. Amino acid sequence: CASNPQGLGHGYTF.

This clone appeared once. This sequence joins TRBV3-1 (or the pseudogene TRBV3-2) and TRBJ2-2, with TRBD1 identical over 8 bases. V lost 5 bases to trimming and J lost 1 base; unmatched junction nucleotides: 0. In germline, CDR1 is LGHDT, CDR2 YNNKEL (reference sequence). This CDR3 comprises 14 residues. The CDR3 here is CASSGTGNTGELFF. The CDR3 bases are TGTGCCAGCAGCGGGACAGGGAACACCGGGGAGCTGTTTTTT.

The gene calls are TRBV9 and TRBJ1-1; unclear D gene. Trimming cost V 1 base and J 5 bases, with 3 bases left between them. Germline lookup yields CDR1 SGDLS and CDR2 YYNGEE. The CDR3 runs to 11 residues. The CDR3 is CASSVSTEAFF. CDR3 DNA: TGTGCCAGCAGCGTATCTACTGAAGCTTTCTTT.

J is TRBJ1-5 and V is TRBV7-9; a weak D match, TRBD1 (5 bases). Germline values: CDR1 SEHNR, CDR2 FQNEAQ (reference sequence). This CDR3 has 14 residues. Trimming removed 4 bases at V and 6 bases at J, with 13 bases between. This CDR3 reads CASSSDTGFQPQHF. The CDR3 region has the DNA TGTGCCAGCAGCTCAGATACAGGATTTCAGCCCCAGCATTTT.

The chain recombines TRBV7-9 with TRBJ1-3, with D unclear. The V gene lost 1 base and the J gene lost 5 bases, with 0 bases spanning the gap. Looked up from germline, CDR1 is SEHNR and CDR2 is FQNEAQ (reference sequence). The CDR3 has 11 amino acids. The CDR3 bases are TGTGCCAGCAGCTTAGGAAACACCATATATTTT. It is translated as CASSLGNTIYF.

This chain uses TRBV7-9 with TRBJ1-1; D is possibly TRBD1 (5 bases). Per the germline V gene, CDR1 is SEHNR and CDR2 is FQNEAQ (reference sequence). V shed 5 bases and J shed 8 bases, with 12 bases lying between them. There are 12 residues in the CDR3. CDR3: CASSARWGEAFF. In DNA, the CDR3 is TGTGCCAGCAGCGCCCGGTGGGGGGAAGCTTTCTTT.

This clone was seen a few times. The chain carries TRBV23-1 and TRBJ2-7, with D perhaps TRBD1 or TRBD2 (5 bases each). TRBV23-1 is identified as an open reading frame with a role that is uncertain. The ends were cut back, 2 bases at V and 2 bases at J, with 22 bases in the middle. The CDR3 covers 18 residues. CDR3 sequence (DNA): TGCGCCAGCAGTCAACCGAACCCCTCGGGGACCATAACCTACGAGCAGTACTTC. It is translated as CASSQPNPSGTITYEQYF.

This chain uses TRBV3-1 (or the pseudogene TRBV3-2) with TRBJ1-5; the D gene is possibly TRBD1 (6 bases). CDR1 LGHDT and CDR2 YNNKEL come from the germline V gene (reference sequence). V gave up 1 base and J gave up 6 bases, with 13 bases separating them. CDR3 length: 15 amino acids. This CDR3 reads CASSQGGTPGQPQHF. In nucleotides, the CDR3 is TGTGCCAGCAGCCAAGGAGGGACACCGGGTCAGCCCCAGCATTTT.

V gene TRBV7-9 combines with J gene TRBJ2-1; 9 nucleotides agree with TRBD2. Losses at the gene ends were 5 bases for V and 0 bases for J; bases not matched to a gene: 8. There are 17 residues in the CDR3. CDR1 is SEHNR and CDR2 is FQNEAQ in the germline V gene (reference sequence). The CDR3 protein is CASSTTSGLSSYNEQFF. CDR3 DNA sequence: TGTGCCAGCAGCACCACTAGCGGGCTGAGCTCCTACAATGAGCAGTTCTTC. The complete variable domain, with remaining parts taken from reference TRBV7-9 and TRBJ2-1, reads DTGVSQNPRHKITKRGQNVTFRCDPISEHNRLYWYRQTLGQGPEFLTYFQNEAQLEKSRLLSDRFSAERPKGSFSTLEIQRTEQGDSAMYLCASSTTSGLSSYNEQFFGPGTRLTVL.

The V gene is TRBV10-1, the J gene TRBJ2-1; possibly TRBD1 or TRBD2 for D (6 bases each). Trimming pared 0 bases from V and 8 bases from J, leaving 11 bases between. This CDR3 is 14 amino acids long. CDR1 and CDR2 from the germline V gene are WNHNN and SYGVQD (reference sequence). CDR3: CASSESGRGDEQFF. The CDR3 nucleotides are TGCGCCAGCAGTGAGTCCGGAAGGGGGGATGAGCAGTTCTTC.

This clone was detected a few times. This chain uses TRBV18 with TRBJ1-4, with 8 bases identical to TRBD1. Germline V CDR1 and CDR2: KGHSH, LQKENI. V shed 4 bases, J shed 4 bases, and the junction held 5 bases outside the gene matches. The CDR3 is 15 residues long. CDR3 coding DNA: TGTGCCAGCTCACAAGACAGGGGTTATAATGAAAAACTGTTTTTT. Protein sequence: CASSQDRGYNEKLFF.

The chain joins TRBV7-6 to TRBJ1-1; 7 bases agree with TRBD1. CDR3 size: 14 residues. Unmatched junction bases numbered 7, after V lost 5 bases and J lost 4 bases. Per the germline V gene, CDR1 is SGHVS and CDR2 is FNYEAQ. CDR3 DNA sequence: TGTGCCAGCAGCCTCCAGGGGGGGAGCACTGAAGCTTTCTTT. Protein: CASSLQGGSTEAFF.

For this clone: Other nucleotide sequences in the sample specify the same CDR3. The V gene is TRBV6-4, the J gene TRBJ1-1; tentative D call: TRBD1 (6 bases). In germline, CDR1 is MRHNA, CDR2 SNTAGT. The CDR3 has 13 amino acids. Trimming shortened V by 3 bases and J by 2 bases, and 7 bases separated the two germline ends. CDR3 region: CASSEQGNTEAFF. CDR3 DNA sequence: TGTGCCAGCAGTGAACAGGGAAACACTGAAGCTTTCTTT.

This sequence joins TRBV7-2 and TRBJ2-1; the D is unclear. The CDR3 is made up of 15 amino acids. Trimming shortened V by 2 bases and J by 0 bases, and 8 bases separated the two germline ends. CDR1 and CDR2 (germline): SGHTA, FQGNSA. CDR3 amino acids: CASSLLSVSYNEQFF. The DNA of the CDR3 is TGTGCCAGCAGCTTACTGAGTGTCTCCTACAATGAGCAGTTCTTC.

In nucleotides, the CDR3 is TGTGCCAGCAGCGTAGGCGTTAGCAGAAGCACAGATACGCAGTATTTT. It translates to CASSVGVSRSTDTQYF. The chain couples TRBV9 to TRBJ2-3; D gene uncertain. V lost 0 bases, J lost 0 bases, and 11 bases lay in between. The germline V gene encodes CDR1 SGDLS and CDR2 YYNGEE. The CDR3 runs to 16 residues.

The gene calls are TRBV4-1 and TRBJ1-2; the D is unclear. The CDR3 runs 15 residues. The V end was cut by 7 bases, the J end by 0 bases, with 15 bases between. CDR1 MGHRA and CDR2 YSYEKL come from the germline V gene. CDR3 amino acids: CASKFSTETNYGYTF. Here the CDR3 DNA reads TGCGCCAGCAAGTTTTCTACAGAAACTAACTATGGCTACACCTTC.

The genes are TRBV19 and TRBJ1-3; D may be TRBD1 (6 bases). The germline CDR1 and CDR2 sequences are LNHDA and SQIVND (reference sequence). V lost 8 bases and J lost 4, with 12 bases in between. The CDR3 is made up of 13 amino acids. CDR3 sequence reads: CASARGLGNTIYF. The CDR3, as DNA: TGTGCCAGTGCGCGGGGGCTCGGAAACACCATATATTTT.

The chain has TRBV10-3 and TRBJ1-6; D possibly corresponds to TRBD1 (5 bases). CDR1 ENHRY and CDR2 SYGVKD come from the germline V gene. CDR3 length equals 15 residues. V lost 4 bases and J lost 9, with 16 bases in between. CDR3 in DNA: TGTGCCATCAGTGCAGGCCCAAAAGGGGTTTCACCCCTCCACTTT. Translation gives CAISAGPKGVSPLHF.

This chain joins TRBV7-6 and TRBJ1-2; TRBD1 might be the D (6 bases). Germline V gene lookup returns CDR1 SGHVS and CDR2 FNYEAQ. The CDR3 runs to 14 residues. Trimming removed 5 bases from V and 6 bases from J, with 16 bases in between. As DNA, the CDR3 is TGTGCCAGCAGCCCCTCGACAGGTTTCGATGGCTACACCTTC. This sequence encodes CASSPSTGFDGYTF.

This clone was seen only a few times. The chain is built from TRBV4-3 and TRBJ2-1; TRBD1 matches at 7 bases. The germline gives CDR1 LGHNA, CDR2 YSLEER. The V and J ends lost 4 bases and 0 bases, in that order; junction bases with no gene match: 3. This CDR3 comprises 15 residues. The CDR3 DNA follows: TGCGCCAGCAGCCTACAGGGGTCCTCCTACAATGAGCAGTTCTTC. Protein product: CASSLQGSSYNEQFF.